The clone carrying this TCR beta chain was recorded only once. The repertoire was sequenced with immunoSEQ multiplex PCR; TCRdb's copy has only in-frame clones and lacks some. The table lists 150,000 to 180,000 clones, approximately 93% of them singletons, with 5% to 6.5% in the top ten. The CDR3 is made up of 13 amino acids. Looked up from germline, CDR1 is SEHNR and CDR2 is FQNEAQ (reference sequence). V lost 2 bases, J lost 8 bases, and 12 bases lay in between. The data were obtained in a study of control samples from healthy donors and cancer patients. The V call is TRBV7-9, the J call TRBJ1-2; possibly TRBD1 for D (6 bases). Material for sequencing was blood. The receptor comes from a man between 40 and 49 years old in good health. In nucleotides, the CDR3 is TGTGCCAGCAGCTTATCAAGGGGGGGAGGCTACACCTTC. Translation: CASSLSRGGGYTF.